Included here is one T cell receptor (beta chain) sequence, with context. These data come from a study of blood T cell repertoires in COVID-19. Study-level background: Spain, Italy and the United States supplied samples that represented acute and convalescent COVID-19. In each case, the material was cDNA or gDNA derived from T cells, B-cell-depleted T cells, or PBMCs.

Per the original data handling: Counts of nucleated cells, estimated from reference gene primer amplification, were obtained. Using immunoSEQ multiplex PCR, the repertoire was profiled, and TCRdb retains in-frame clones only, with some absent. That table gives V, J and clone size, and the DNA gave D and trimming. The sample consists of tens of thousands of clones, around 91% of them appearing once. Deletions cut 6 bases from V and 8 bases from J, with 8 bases between. CDR3 length equals 11 residues. The V gene's germline CDR1 is MNHEY and CDR2 SVGAGI. The specimen sequenced was peripheral blood. The receptor comes from an older man with acute or convalescent COVID-19. V usage is TRBV6-5 and J usage is TRBJ2-1; D gene ambiguous. CDR3 sequence (DNA): TGTGCCAGCAGAACGGGTTATGAGCAGTTCTTC. Translated, it gives CASRTGYEQFF.